The 28 T cell receptor beta chains in this list originate from one sample, sequenced in a study of response to subunit inactivated influenza vaccine. TCRdb used MiXCR to reprocess the RT-PCR reads, holding one entry per CDR3 protein. The sample holds about 540,000 distinct CDR3 sequences, 12% to 15% seen once. Sequenced here: PBMCs from blood, sampled roughly 13 days after vaccination. Receptors were obtained from a man aged 50-60 years who received an inactivated influenza vaccine.

The table lists this clonotype with a few counts. CDR3 nucleotides: TGTGCCAGCAGTTTAGCGGGAGGTAAATCCTACGAGCAGTACTTC. Its translation is CASSLAGGKSYEQYF. This chain connects TRBV28 to TRBJ2-7; TRBD2 agrees at 8 bases. Germline V gene sequence: CDR1 MDHEN, CDR2 SYDVKM. This CDR3 has 15 residues. Losses at the gene ends were 2 bases for V and 1 base for J; bases not matched to a gene: 4.

V and J are TRBV6-1 and TRBJ1-2, with D hard to call. This CDR3 has 14 residues. V lost 6 bases to trimming and J lost 2 bases, with 13 bases between them. Germline V gene data show CDR1 as MNHNS and CDR2 as SASEGT. The DNA for the CDR3 is TGTGCCAGCAGCACGATGACCAGGAACTATGGCTACACCTTC. It specifies CASSTMTRNYGYTF.

This chain links TRBV5-5 with TRBJ1-3; D unresolved. The germline V gene has CDR1 SGHKS and CDR2 YYEKEE (reference sequence). V dropped 2 bases and J dropped 0 bases, with 6 bases sitting between them. CDR3 length: 14 amino acids. The CDR3 bases are TGTGCCAGCAGCTTTTTCGCCTCTGGAAACACCATATATTTT. This gives the protein CASSFFASGNTIYF.

Only a few counts were recorded for this clonotype. V gene TRBV4-3 combines with J gene TRBJ2-2; the D gene is possibly TRBD2 (7 bases). Trimming removed 1 base at V and 2 bases at J, with 11 bases between. This CDR3 is 16 amino acids long. Germline loops: CDR1 LGHNA, CDR2 YSLEER. The CDR3 spells CASSQAAGANTGELFF. The CDR3 nucleotides are TGCGCCAGCAGCCAAGCGGCGGGGGCTAACACCGGGGAGCTGTTTTTT.

In its sample, this clonotype was seen a few times. The V gene is TRBV19, the J gene TRBJ2-1, with D possibly matching TRBD1 (7 bases). V was trimmed by 7 bases and J by 10 bases, leaving 23 bases between them. There are 15 residues in the CDR3. The germline V gene has CDR1 LNHDA and CDR2 SQIVND (reference sequence). The CDR3 protein is CASTISGQVNREQFF. CDR3 in DNA: TGTGCCAGTACTATTAGCGGACAGGTGAATAGGGAGCAGTTCTTC.

This clonotype came up a few times. The chain is built from TRBV24-1 and TRBJ2-1; D is tentatively TRBD1 or TRBD2 (5 bases each). The germline V gene encodes CDR1 KGHDR and CDR2 SFDVKD. The CDR3 length is 17 residues. Trimming shortened V by 4 bases and J by 6 bases, and 21 bases separated the two germline ends. The CDR3 protein is CATSDPVWGSPFNEQFF. The CDR3 DNA sequence: TGTGCCACCAGTGACCCGGTGTGGGGGTCTCCTTTCAATGAGCAGTTCTTC.

The chain has TRBV20-1 and TRBJ2-2; 7 nucleotides match TRBD2. The V segment lost 1 base and the J segment 3 bases; nucleotides outside the gene matches: 8. The CDR3 runs to 16 residues. Germline V gene data show CDR1 as DFQATT and CDR2 as SNEGSKA (reference sequence). CDR3 coding DNA: TGCAGTGCTAGAGCTGCGACTAGCCTTTACACCGGGGAGCTGTTTTTT. This gives the protein CSARAATSLYTGELFF.

The sample holds a few counts of this clonotype. This sequence joins TRBV5-1 and TRBJ1-2, with no clear D. The CDR3 length is 15 residues. Germline CDR1 reads SGHRS; CDR2 reads YFSETQ. Trimming took off 4 bases at V and 4 bases at J, with 17 bases between the two ends. The CDR3 DNA reads TGCGCCAGCAGCCCGGCGGGGTCGGTAGTCTATGGCTACACCTTC. Protein: CASSPAGSVVYGYTF.

At least ten counts were recorded for this clonotype. The chain employs TRBV20-1 and TRBJ2-7; D possibly corresponds to TRBD1 (5 bases). Germline lookup yields CDR1 DFQATT and CDR2 SNEGSKA (reference sequence). With 2 bases removed from V and 4 bases from J, the gap between germline ends came to 18 bases. This CDR3 spans 15 amino acids. The CDR3: CSARPPKTPGYEQYF. The CDR3 bases are TGCAGTGCTAGACCCCCGAAGACGCCAGGGTACGAGCAGTACTTC.

The rearrangement joins TRBV10-3 to TRBJ1-1; D not resolved. Germline CDR1 is ENHRY and CDR2 is SYGVKD. The CDR3 has 16 amino acids. Trimming removed 1 base from V and 6 bases from J, with 18 bases in between. CDR3 nucleotides: TGTGCCATCAGTGAGTTATTGGGTGACCGGACCTCTGAAGCTTTCTTT. Translation gives CAISELLGDRTSEAFF.

V gene TRBV25-1 combines with J gene TRBJ1-5, with 7 bases aligning to TRBD1. J was trimmed by 4 bases and V by 1 base; bases with no gene match: 16. This CDR3 is built from 19 residues. Germline V CDR1 and CDR2: MGHDK, SYGVNS. The CDR3 protein is CASSESGLQGVLLNQPQHF. CDR3 DNA sequence: TGTGCCAGCAGTGAATCTGGCCTTCAGGGGGTTCTGCTGAATCAGCCCCAGCATTTT.

This clonotype has a handful of counts. This chain joins TRBV6-1 and TRBJ2-6, with D perhaps assigned TRBD1 or TRBD2 (5 bases each). CDR1 and CDR2 (germline): MNHNS, SASEGT. The germline V and J ends were trimmed by 10 bases and 0 bases, with 16 bases remaining between them. CDR3 length: 16 amino acids. CDR3 sequence (DNA): TGTGCCACGGGACCCCTCAGTAGCTCTGGGGCCAACGTCCTGACTTTC. This encodes CATGPLSSSGANVLTF.

This chain joins TRBV21-1 and TRBJ2-7; the D call of TRBD1 is as the table states it, not checked on the DNA. TRBV21-1 is a listed pseudogene. The CDR3 totals 12 residues. CDR3 DNA: TGTGCCAGCAGCAAAGGATCGGGGGGCGCGAACTTC. Protein product: CASSKGSGGANF.

This clonotype was observed many times. V usage is TRBV20-1 and J usage is TRBJ1-5; TRBD1 matches at 7 bases. The CDR3 loop spans 14 amino acids. V gave up 4 bases and J gave up 5 bases; unmatched junction bases: 8. CDR1 is DFQATT and CDR2 is SNEGSKA in the germline V gene (reference sequence). CDR3 sequence reads: CSANRGAGDQPQHF. The CDR3 DNA sequence: TGCAGTGCTAACAGGGGCGCTGGGGATCAGCCCCAGCATTTT.

This clonotype was seen more than once but under ten times. The chain carries TRBV25-1 and TRBJ2-3, with a possible D match to TRBD2 (7 bases). There are 16 residues in the CDR3. The germline CDR1 and CDR2 sequences are MGHDK and SYGVNS. V was shortened by 1 base and J by 5 bases, with 16 bases between the two germline ends. The CDR3 loop reads CASSESGGRSGDTQYF. The CDR3 bases are TGTGCCAGCAGTGAATCGGGGGGCCGGAGCGGAGATACGCAGTATTTT.

This clonotype appeared a few times. The chain uses TRBV9 and TRBJ2-7; maybe TRBD2 (5 bases). Germline V gives CDR1 SGDLS, CDR2 YYNGEE. This CDR3 region has 13 residues. V lost 0 bases, J lost 4 bases, and 8 bases lay in between. CDR3 residues: CASSVATGYEQYF. In nucleotides, the CDR3 is TGTGCCAGCAGCGTAGCTACGGGGTACGAGCAGTACTTC.

V and J are TRBV5-4 and TRBJ2-3; 7 bases line up with TRBD1. Germline loops: CDR1 SGHNT, CDR2 YYREEE (reference sequence). The CDR3 length is 14 residues. J gave up 4 bases and V 4 bases, and 6 bases lay outside the gene matches. In nucleotides, the CDR3 is TGTGCCAGCAGCGCAAAGGGGGCATCAGATACGCAGTATTTT. Its protein product is CASSAKGASDTQYF.

J is TRBJ2-3 and V is TRBV12-3 or TRBV12-4; TRBD2 agrees at 8 bases. V trimming: 6 bases; J trimming: 2 bases; junction bases outside the gene matches: 7. This CDR3 spans 15 amino acids. The CDR3 sequence is CASRGSSGFTDTQYF. In DNA, the CDR3 is TGTGCCAGCAGGGGGTCTAGCGGGTTCACAGATACGCAGTATTTT.

The gene calls are TRBV11-1 and TRBJ2-4; D may correspond to TRBD1 or TRBD2 (5 bases each). Trimming cost V 1 base and J 0 bases, with 13 bases left between them. CDR3 size: 17 residues. CDR1 SGHAT and CDR2 FQDESV come from the germline V gene (reference sequence). The CDR3 region has the DNA TGTGCCAGCAGCTTAGGGTTTGTCGGGACAGCCAAAAACATTCAGTACTTC. Its protein is CASSLGFVGTAKNIQYF.

This clonotype was seen more than once but under ten times. The chain links TRBV12-3 or TRBV12-4 to TRBJ1-4; D unresolved. V was shortened by 7 bases and J by 3 bases, with 9 bases between the two germline ends. The CDR3 contains 13 residues. The CDR3 nucleotides read TGTGCCAGCACCCCGAGTGCTAATGAAAAACTGTTTTTT. Its protein product is CASTPSANEKLFF.

This clonotype was seen only a few times. This rearrangement joins TRBV7-2 to TRBJ2-1, with TRBD2 matching 9 bases. The germline V gene encodes CDR1 SGHTA and CDR2 FQGNSA. V was clipped by 1 base and J by 9 bases; unmatched bases: 10. The CDR3 is made up of 16 amino acids. CDR3 coding DNA: TGTGCCAGCAGCTTAGTTTTGGCGGGAGGGTCGGGTGAGCAGTTCTTC. Its protein is CASSLVLAGGSGEQFF. Full variable domain (outside the CDR3, taken from reference TRBV7-2 and TRBJ2-1): GAGVSQSPSNKVTEKGKDVELRCDPISGHTALYWYRQSLGQGLEFLIYFQGNSAPDKSGLPSDRFSAERTGGSVSTLTIQRTQQEDSAVYLCASSLVLAGGSGEQFFGPGTRLTVL.

The chain links TRBV4-3 to TRBJ2-7; 14 bases line up with TRBD2. V lost 2 bases, J lost 4 bases, and 10 bases stayed unmatched. This CDR3 is 18 amino acids long. Looked up from germline, CDR1 is LGHNA and CDR2 is YSLEER. This CDR3 is CASSQSAPGTSGSYEQYF. CDR3 nucleotides: TGCGCCAGCAGCCAATCTGCACCCGGGACTAGCGGGAGTTACGAGCAGTACTTC.

A few counts support this clonotype. The chain combines TRBV28 with TRBJ2-1; 11 bases fit TRBD2. Trimming took 7 bases from V and 4 from J; bases not matched to a gene: 6. The CDR3 has 15 residues. Germline values: CDR1 MDHEN, CDR2 SYDVKM. The CDR3 sequence: CASNGLAGGYNEQFF. In DNA form, the CDR3 reads TGTGCCAGCAACGGCCTAGCGGGAGGTTACAATGAGCAGTTCTTC.

Here the CDR3 reads CASSQGTGVDGYTF. In nucleotides, the CDR3 is TGCGCCAGCAGCCAAGGGACAGGGGTTGATGGCTACACCTTC. The chain joins TRBV4-1 to TRBJ1-2; 9 nucleotides line up with TRBD1. The germline V gene has CDR1 MGHRA and CDR2 YSYEKL. V trimming: 1 base; J trimming: 6 bases; junction bases outside the gene matches: 3. The CDR3 totals 14 residues.

This clonotype showed up just a few times. V is TRBV4-2 and J is TRBJ2-7; possible D gene TRBD2, 7 bases. V was clipped by 0 bases and J by 0 bases, with 12 bases between them. The length of the CDR3 is 16 residues. Germline CDR1 is LGHNA and CDR2 is YNFKEQ. This CDR3 reads CASSQEGGARSYEQYF. The CDR3 region has the DNA TGTGCCAGCAGCCAAGAAGGGGGGGCGCGCTCCTACGAGCAGTACTTC.

J is TRBJ2-4 and V is TRBV7-8; D call uncertain. Germline V gene data show CDR1 as SGHVS and CDR2 as FQNEAQ. This CDR3 region has 16 residues. V lost 0 bases to trimming and J lost 0 bases, with 9 bases between them. CDR3 residues: CASSLASLLAKNIQYF. DNA of the CDR3: TGTGCCAGCAGCTTAGCTTCCCTGCTAGCCAAAAACATTCAGTACTTC.

This clonotype turned up a few times. This chain links TRBV6-4 with TRBJ2-1; D is ambiguous. Germline V gene sequence: CDR1 MRHNA, CDR2 SNTAGT. The CDR3 sequence is 15 residues long. With 6 bases removed from V and 1 base from J, the gap between germline ends came to 13 bases. Written as DNA, the CDR3 is TGTGCCAGCAGCCTGACCATTGCTTCCTACAATGAGCAGTTCTTC. This encodes CASSLTIASYNEQFF.

A few counts support this clonotype. The chain is built from TRBV4-3 and TRBJ2-3, with TRBD2 matching over 7 bases. The CDR3 is 15 amino acids. The trim removed 3 bases at V and 2 bases at J, leaving 5 bases unmatched. CDR1 and CDR2 from the germline V gene are LGHNA and YSLEER. The CDR3 nucleotides are TGCGCCAGCAGCCAGTGGAGCGGGGACACAGATACGCAGTATTTT. It encodes CASSQWSGDTDTQYF.